This passage covers 13 T cell receptor beta chains from one sample sequenced in a study of blood T cell repertoires in COVID-19. TCRdb's copy holds only in-frame clones and misses some; the assay was immunoSEQ multiplex PCR. This table holds around 400,000 clones, 87% found once. The specimen was peripheral blood. The receptor set was obtained from a woman aged 55 to 70 with COVID-19, enrolled during active disease.

The J gene is TRBJ2-5, the V gene TRBV27; D is perhaps TRBD2 (6 bases). Germline lookup yields CDR1 MNHEY and CDR2 SMNVEV (reference sequence). The CDR3 runs 18 residues. With 6 bases removed from V and 0 bases from J, the gap between germline ends came to 23 bases. CDR3 loop: CASRLPGGGSWYQETQYF. CDR3 bases: TGTGCCAGCAGACTCCCTGGGGGAGGCTCTTGGTACCAAGAGACCCAGTACTTC.

The V call is TRBV7-9, the J call TRBJ1-2; D perhaps matches TRBD1 (6 bases). V was cut by 5 bases and J by 3 bases, with 19 bases left in between. There are 16 residues in the CDR3. In germline, CDR1 is SEHNR, CDR2 FQNEAQ (reference sequence). This CDR3 is CASSEAGGRVDYGYTF. CDR3 DNA: TGTGCCAGCAGCGAAGCGGGGGGCAGGGTGGACTATGGCTACACCTTC.

The chain joins TRBV3-1 (or the pseudogene TRBV3-2) to TRBJ1-2; tentative D call: TRBD1 (5 bases). Trimming took 0 bases from V and 4 from J, leaving 12 bases between them. CDR3 size: 15 residues. The germline V gene has CDR1 LGHDT and CDR2 YNNKEL (reference sequence). The DNA of the CDR3 is TGTGCCAGCAGCCAAGAGCGAGGCAGGGCCTATGGCTACACCTTC. This translates into CASSQERGRAYGYTF.

The gene calls are TRBV2 and TRBJ1-5; TRBD1 is a possible D gene (5 bases). The V and J ends lost 2 bases and 3 bases respectively, with 8 bases between them. This CDR3 region has 14 residues. Germline assignment: CDR1 SNHLY and CDR2 FYNNEI. In DNA form, the CDR3 reads TGTGCCAGCAGTGAACAGGGATACAATCAGCCCCAGCATTTT. Protein sequence: CASSEQGYNQPQHF.

This rearrangement joins TRBV7-2 to TRBJ2-5; 8 nucleotides align to TRBD2. The junction had 3 bases not matched to a gene; V was cut back by 1 base and J by 2 bases. CDR1 is SGHTA and CDR2 is FQGNSA in the germline V gene. There are 15 residues in the CDR3. Here the CDR3 DNA reads TGTGCCAGCAGCTTAGAGCCTAGCGGGCAAGAGACCCAGTACTTC. Residues: CASSLEPSGQETQYF.

V usage is TRBV19 and J usage is TRBJ1-2, with 10 bases aligning to TRBD1. CDR3 length equals 17 residues. With 5 bases clipped from V and 7 bases from J, the junction kept 16 bases outside the gene matches. Germline CDR1 reads LNHDA; CDR2 reads SQIVND (reference sequence). CDR3 protein: CASSVSGTGVPLSGYTF. CDR3 nucleotides: TGTGCCAGTAGTGTATCCGGGACAGGGGTTCCGCTCAGTGGCTACACCTTC.

This chain joins TRBV4-2 and TRBJ1-5; weak D call: TRBD1 (6 bases). Per germline, CDR1 LGHNA and CDR2 YNFKEQ. The CDR3 has 15 residues. The V end lost 2 bases, the J end lost 4 bases, and 12 bases lay between the germline ends. The CDR3 DNA sequence: TGTGCCAGCAGCCAATTACAGGGCACTAATCAGCCCCAGCATTTT. Protein product: CASSQLQGTNQPQHF.

The table lists this clone with a count of one. The CDR3 spells CASSTITGGVYSNQPQHF. The DNA of the CDR3 is TGTGCCAGTAGTACAATAACAGGGGGAGTTTATAGCAATCAGCCCCAGCATTTT. The gene calls are TRBV19 and TRBJ1-5; the match to TRBD1 covers 8 bases. V was pared by 4 bases and J by 0 bases, with 11 bases of the junction left unmatched. Germline V gene lookup returns CDR1 LNHDA and CDR2 SQIVND (reference sequence). This CDR3 contains 18 residues.

The V and J genes are TRBV11-2 and TRBJ1-3; 7 bases are a match to TRBD1. Losses at the gene ends were 3 bases for V and 2 bases for J; bases not matched to a gene: 7. The CDR3 consists of 16 residues. Germline values: CDR1 SGHAT, CDR2 FQNNGV. CDR3: CASSLIFGTAGNTIYF. The CDR3 coding sequence is TGTGCCAGCAGCTTGATATTCGGGACAGCTGGAAACACCATATATTTT.

This chain connects TRBV5-1 to TRBJ1-2; TRBD1 matches at 9 bases. Losses at the gene ends were 2 bases for V and 5 bases for J; bases not matched to a gene: 1. CDR1 and CDR2 (germline): SGHRS, YFSETQ. The CDR3 is made up of 13 amino acids. The CDR3 is CASSFGQGYGYTF. The CDR3 nucleotides read TGCGCCAGCAGCTTTGGACAGGGGTATGGCTACACCTTC.

J is TRBJ1-4 and V is TRBV28; 8 positions agree with TRBD1. Trimming at V came to 5 bases and at J to 7 bases, leaving 9 bases not matched to a gene. Germline V lookup: CDR1 MDHEN, CDR2 SYDVKM. The CDR3 covers 15 residues. For the CDR3, the DNA is TGTGCCAGCAGTATAACCGGACAGGGAAGTGAAAAACTGTTTTTT. Its translation: CASSITGQGSEKLFF.

The chain uses TRBV6-5 and TRBJ1-4; D is possibly TRBD1 (5 bases). The CDR3 runs to 16 residues. Trimming left V 4 bases short and J 0 bases short, with 12 bases between. Germline loops: CDR1 MNHEY, CDR2 SVGAGI. Here the CDR3 DNA reads TGTGCCAGCAGTTTTAGGGGCCCTGCAACTAATGAAAAACTGTTTTTT. As protein: CASSFRGPATNEKLFF.

The rearrangement links TRBV5-1 to TRBJ2-1; the match to TRBD1 covers 8 bases. CDR3 size: 14 residues. The V segment lost 8 bases and the J segment 2 bases; nucleotides outside the gene matches: 6. Germline V lookup: CDR1 SGHRS, CDR2 YFSETQ. DNA of the CDR3: TGCGCCAGTCAACAGGGGGAACCCTACAATGAGCAGTTCTTC. This sequence encodes CASQQGEPYNEQFF.